This T cell receptor (beta chain) emerged from a study of cytomegalovirus exposure and HLA in healthy donors. Study-wide background: A prior analysis found 117 million unique TCR beta sequences from some 190 million T cells.

Germline CDR1 and CDR2: SGHRS and YFSETQ. The V gene lost 1 base and the J gene lost 3 bases, with 11 bases spanning the gap. This CDR3 spans 14 amino acids. Amplification used 60 Vbeta primers and 13 Jbeta primers. TCRdb keeps only in-frame clones here, not all; method: immunoSEQ multiplex PCR. The table includes 150,000 to 200,000 clones, approximately 81% detected once. The sample was PBMCs. The sequence came from a woman in her 50s in good health and CMV-seronegative. This chain connects TRBV5-1 to TRBJ2-7; a possible D gene is TRBD2 (6 bases). CDR3 DNA sequence: TGCGCCAGCAGCTTGTTCTCCGGGGGCTACGAGCAGTACTTC. This translates into CASSLFSGGYEQYF.